This T cell receptor (beta chain) was sequenced in a study of blood T cells in healthy people across ages. Turning to this clonotype: The antigen is unknown. One end of the junction does not line up with germline, which may come from a read error.

Total RNA extracted from each sample amounted to at least 5.5 micrograms. Using a J-beta primer mix together with a sample-barcoded 5' primer, a second PCR was run for roughly 6 to 12 cycles. Every cDNA molecule carried a tag from a template-switch adaptor bearing 12 random nucleotides. Each of the samples gave a minimum of 2.5 million paired-end reads that contained CDR3. MiXCR, applied by TCRdb to the 5' RACE reads, yields one record per CDR3 protein. Of roughly 680,000 distinct CDR3 sequences in the sample, 21% are singletons; the top ten hold roughly 3.6%. This CDR3 is 17 amino acids long. Germline CDR1 and CDR2: MNHEY and SVGEGT. Whole-study findings and limits: The fall in TCR beta diversity per million T cells was roughly linear with age.

The TCR was taken from a man between 65 and 85 years old in good health. The J gene is TRBJ2-5, the V gene TRBV6-2 or TRBV6-3; 11 bases fit TRBD2. Near its end, the DNA agrees better with TRBJ2-1, so the J call may be wrong. Sequences were obtained from blood. CDR3 loop: CASGYPLAGGGFDEQFF. CDR3 coding DNA: TGTGCCAGCGGTTATCCGCTAGCGGGAGGTGGGTTCGATGAGCAGTTCTTC.